These T cell receptor beta chains were read from a single sample in a study of OX40 agonist ivuxolimab in advanced cancers. Assay: immunoSEQ multiplex PCR; the TCRdb copy retains only in-frame clones and omits some. The sample records 68,000 or so clones, approximately 86% being singletons. Sequencing was performed on CD4+ or CD8+ T cells sorted from blood, taken in a trial of the OX40 agonist ivuxolimab. Receptors were obtained from an adult with an advanced solid tumor such as melanoma, head and neck, liver or kidney cancer. Both conserved end residues are trimmed from each CDR3. Expanded clones get a size class; other rows say once, few or many, or leave the size out.

size: .
J: TRBJ2-1
length: 13
V: TRBV10-1
CDR3: ASSAGDRAQNEQF

size: .
J: TRBJ1-5
length: 12
V: TRBV6-1
CDR3: ASSGERRNQPQH

size: .
J: TRBJ1-5
length: 12
V: TRBV6-1
CDR3: ASSQYLSNQPQH

size: few
J: TRBJ2-7
length: 10
V: TRBV6-1
CDR3: ASCQPLYEQY

size: .
J: TRBJ1-2
length: 11
V: TRBV18
CDR3: ASSPGPLYGYT

size: .
J: TRBJ1-2
length: 12
V: TRBV7-8
CDR3: ASSRNRGNYGYT

size: .
J: TRBJ2-7
length: 14
V: TRBV10-1
CDR3: ASSERGPSFSYEQY

size: .
J: TRBJ2-1
length: 13
V: TRBV2
CDR3: ASKNRLAGFDEQF

size: .
J: TRBJ2-7
length: 12
V: TRBV5-4
CDR3: ASSPQAGEGEQY

size: .
J: TRBJ1-1
length: 11
V: TRBV9
CDR3: ASSVAQSTEAF

size: .
J: TRBJ2-7
length: 14
V: TRBV7-6
CDR3: ASSLRATGGGNEQY

size: .
J: TRBJ2-1
length: 13
V: TRBV27
CDR3: ASSFGAGPWNEQF

size: .
J: TRBJ1-6
length: 13
V: TRBV6-1
CDR3: ASALDSDINSPLH

size: .
J: TRBJ2-3
length: 13
V: TRBV4-3
CDR3: ASSHRTQGADTQY